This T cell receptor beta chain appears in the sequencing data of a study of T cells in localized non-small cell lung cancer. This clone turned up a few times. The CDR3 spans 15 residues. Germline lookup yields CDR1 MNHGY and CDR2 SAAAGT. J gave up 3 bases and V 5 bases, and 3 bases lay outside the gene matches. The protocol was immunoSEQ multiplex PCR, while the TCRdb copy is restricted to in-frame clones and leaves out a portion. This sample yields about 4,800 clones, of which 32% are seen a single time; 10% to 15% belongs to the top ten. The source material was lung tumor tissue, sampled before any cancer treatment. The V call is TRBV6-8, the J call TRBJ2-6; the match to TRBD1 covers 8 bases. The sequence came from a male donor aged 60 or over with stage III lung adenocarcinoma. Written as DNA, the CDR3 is TGTGCCAGCAGTACCAGGGGGCTTGGGGCCAACGTCCTGACTTTC. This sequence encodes CASSTRGLGANVLTF.